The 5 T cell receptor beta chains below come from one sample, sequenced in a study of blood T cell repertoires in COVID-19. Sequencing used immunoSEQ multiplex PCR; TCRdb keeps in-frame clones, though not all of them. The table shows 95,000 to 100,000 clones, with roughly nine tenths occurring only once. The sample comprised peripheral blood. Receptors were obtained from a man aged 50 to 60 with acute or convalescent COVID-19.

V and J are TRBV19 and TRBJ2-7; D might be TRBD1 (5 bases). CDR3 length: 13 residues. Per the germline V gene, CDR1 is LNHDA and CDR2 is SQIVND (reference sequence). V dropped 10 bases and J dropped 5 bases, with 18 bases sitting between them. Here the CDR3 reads CATKKGWGDEQYF. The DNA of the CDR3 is TGTGCCACCAAAAAGGGTTGGGGCGACGAGCAGTACTTC.

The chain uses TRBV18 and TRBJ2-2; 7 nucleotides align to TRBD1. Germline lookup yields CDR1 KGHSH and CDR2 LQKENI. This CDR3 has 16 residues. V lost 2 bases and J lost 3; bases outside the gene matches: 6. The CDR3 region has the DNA TGTGCCAGCTCACCAACGACAGGGAAGTACACCGGGGAGCTGTTTTTT. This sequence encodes CASSPTTGKYTGELFF.

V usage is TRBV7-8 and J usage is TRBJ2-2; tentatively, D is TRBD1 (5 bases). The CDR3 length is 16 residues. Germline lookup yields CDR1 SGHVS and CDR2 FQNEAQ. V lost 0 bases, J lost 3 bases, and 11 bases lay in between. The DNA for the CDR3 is TGTGCCAGCAGCTTAGCTGCCAGGACATACACCGGGGAGCTGTTTTTT. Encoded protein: CASSLAARTYTGELFF.

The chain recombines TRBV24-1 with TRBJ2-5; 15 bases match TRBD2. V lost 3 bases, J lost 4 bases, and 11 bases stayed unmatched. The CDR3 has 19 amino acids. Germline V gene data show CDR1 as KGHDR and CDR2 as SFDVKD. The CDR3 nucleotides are TGTGCCACCAGTGATAGTCTGGGACTAGCGGGGGGCCGGGGAGAGACCCAGTACTTC. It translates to CATSDSLGLAGGRGETQYF.

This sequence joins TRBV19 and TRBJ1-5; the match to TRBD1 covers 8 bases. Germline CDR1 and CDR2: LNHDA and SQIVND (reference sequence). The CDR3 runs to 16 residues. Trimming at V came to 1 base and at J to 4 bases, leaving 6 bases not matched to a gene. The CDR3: CASSIGGGQANQPQHF. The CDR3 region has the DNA TGTGCCAGTAGTATAGGAGGGGGACAGGCTAATCAGCCCCAGCATTTT.